This T cell receptor (beta chain) was observed in a study of CD8 T cells in Susac syndrome. Random hexamers were used to reverse transcribe an amount of roughly 0.45 to 1 ug RNA. Amplification of TCR beta CDR3 across 54 Vbeta and 13 Jbeta was performed with immunoSEQ multiplex PCR. TCRdb reprocessed the immunoSEQ multiplex PCR reads via MiXCR and lists one record per CDR3 protein. The table shows 350,000 to 550,000 distinct CDR3 sequences, with 85% occurring only once. The specimen sequenced was CD8+ T cells from PBMCs. This clonotype was obtained from a human donor with multiple sclerosis.

CDR3 DNA sequence: TGTGCCGGTGGAGAGGGGGCGTACACCGGGGAGCTGTTTTTT. This translates into CAGGEGAYTGELFF. The chain uses TRBV28 and TRBJ2-2, with 7 bases fitting TRBD1. J was trimmed by 3 bases and V by 11 bases; bases with no gene match: 9. The CDR3 loop spans 14 amino acids. Looked up from germline, CDR1 is MDHEN and CDR2 is SYDVKM.